This T cell receptor beta chain was sequenced in a study of T-cell memory formation after mild COVID-19. Study results and limitations: Second-wave clones that peaked on day 37 lacked confirmed SARS-CoV-2 specificity. Among clones contracting day 15 to 85, CD4/CD8 was balanced, whereas later expanders leaned CD4+.

5'RACE with constant-segment primers built TCRalpha and TCRbeta cDNA libraries with UMIs. One entry per CDR3 protein results from TCRdb running MiXCR on the 5' RACE reads. The table shows 200,000 to 250,000 distinct CDR3 sequences, with 8% to 10% occurring only once. This clonotype was observed many times. Antigen: not known. The ends lost 6 bases at V and 3 bases at J; junction bases unmatched: 11. Germline CDR1 is MNHEY and CDR2 is SVGAGI. The CDR3 extends over 15 amino acids. Sequenced input: PBMCs or a T cell subset sorted from them (not recorded which). The chain couples TRBV6-5 to TRBJ2-7; TRBD1 agrees at 7 bases. The TCR was taken from a young man who had mild COVID-19 (a few samples of this study predate the infection). Cell type and time point are not known. The CDR3 is CASRHRDSLFYEQYF. The CDR3, as DNA: TGTGCCAGCAGGCACCGGGACAGCCTTTTCTACGAGCAGTACTTC.